This section outlines one T cell receptor beta chain sequence together with its context. Antigen: not known. An amount of RNA that ranged from roughly 0.45 to 1 ug was reverse transcribed with random hexamers. Across 54 Vbeta and 13 Jbeta, TCR beta CDR3 was amplified with immunoSEQ multiplex PCR. TCRdb re-called the immunoSEQ multiplex PCR reads through MiXCR, storing one row per CDR3 protein. Of 250,000 to 300,000 distinct CDR3 sequences in the sample, roughly 85% were seen once. This specimen belongs to a study of CD8 T cells in Susac syndrome. From germline, CDR1 is MNHEY and CDR2 SVGEGT. Trimming cost V 4 bases and J 6 bases, with 16 bases left between them. The CDR3 consists of 14 residues. CD8+ and CD4+ T cells taken from blood had their TCR beta sequenced. TEMRA cells were enriched by FACS, and CD4+ and CD8+ T cells were negatively isolated. Study results and limitations: A relatively small number of individuals underwent TCR sequencing and HLA analysis.

This TCR was recovered from a human donor with multiple sclerosis. What was sequenced was CD8+ T cells from PBMCs. The chain joins TRBV6-2 or TRBV6-3 to TRBJ2-7, with TRBD2 as a possible D gene (5 bases). The CDR3 loop is CASSWSGSAGEQYF. The DNA of the CDR3 is TGTGCCAGCAGTTGGAGCGGCTCGGCCGGCGAGCAGTACTTC.